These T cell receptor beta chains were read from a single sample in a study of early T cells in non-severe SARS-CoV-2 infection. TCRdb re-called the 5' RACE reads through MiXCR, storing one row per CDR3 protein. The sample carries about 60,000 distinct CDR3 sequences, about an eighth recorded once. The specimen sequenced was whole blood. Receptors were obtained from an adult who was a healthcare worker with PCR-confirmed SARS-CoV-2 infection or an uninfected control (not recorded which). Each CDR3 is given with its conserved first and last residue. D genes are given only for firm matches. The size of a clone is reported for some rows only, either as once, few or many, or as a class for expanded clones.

TGCAGTGCTAGAGCGCGGGGAGAGGGGATAGGTTCACCCCTCCACTTT	CSARARGEGIGSPLHF	few	TRBJ1-6	TRBV20-1	NA
TGTGCCAGCAGCCGGGGGACACCGAACACTGAAGCTTTCTTT	CASSRGTPNTEAFF	NA	TRBJ1-1	TRBV5-5	NA
TGCAGTGCCACGGACGGGAACACTGAAGCTTTCTTT	CSATDGNTEAFF	few	TRBJ1-1	TRBV20-1	NA
TGTGCCACCAGCAGAGATGACAGCTACGAGCAGTACTTC	CATSRDDSYEQYF	many	TRBJ2-7	TRBV15	NA
TGTGCCAGCTCACTAAAGTCCCTTTCCTACGAGCAGTACTTC	CASSLKSLSYEQYF	few	TRBJ2-7	TRBV18	NA
TGTGCCAGCGGGCATGGTTGGGCGGGCGAAAAACTGTTTTTT	CASGHGWAGEKLFF	NA	TRBJ1-4	TRBV12-3/TRBV12-4	NA
TGTGCCAGCAGCTCCACGGTTGGGGGAATAGCCAAAAACATTCAGTACTTC	CASSSTVGGIAKNIQYF	few	TRBJ2-4	TRBV7-9	NA
TGTGCCAGCAGTCCCCGCGCCCTTGGCTACGAGCAGTACTTC	CASSPRALGYEQYF	few	TRBJ2-7	TRBV12-3/TRBV12-4	NA
TGTGCCAGCAGCTTGGATGGGACCGTCGGCTACGAGCAGTACTTC	CASSLDGTVGYEQYF	NA	TRBJ2-7	TRBV5-5	NA
TGCGCCAGCAGCCACCGACTAGCTAACCAAGAGACCCAGTACTTC	CASSHRLANQETQYF	few	TRBJ2-5	TRBV4-1	TRBD2
TGTGCCAGTCGCGCTACGGGGGAGCAGTACTTC	CASRATGEQYF	few	TRBJ2-7	TRBV19	NA
TGTGCCAGCAGCCGCCTTTTTTCTGGGACTAGCGGGGAAGATACGCAGTATTTT	CASSRLFSGTSGEDTQYF	NA	TRBJ2-3	TRBV14	TRBD2
TGTGCCAGCAGCGGTTGGGGCAGAAAACAAGAGACCCAGTACTTC	CASSGWGRKQETQYF	many	TRBJ2-5	TRBV9	NA
TGTGCCTGGAGGGGGACTCCGAATGAGCAGTTCTTC	CAWRGTPNEQFF	many	TRBJ2-1	TRBV30	NA
TGTGCCAGCAGCCCGGACATTCCCTACGAGCAGTACTTC	CASSPDIPYEQYF	few	TRBJ2-7	TRBV9	NA
TGTGCCAGCAGCCCGCCTAGCGGCCGCCCCGGGGAGACCCAGTACTTC	CASSPPSGRPGETQYF	few	TRBJ2-5	TRBV7-9	TRBD2
TGTGCCTGGAGCGTGGACGGTGCCTACGAGCAGTACTTC	CAWSVDGAYEQYF	few	TRBJ2-7	TRBV30	NA
TGTGCCATCAGCGAACAGGGCGTGAACACTGAAGCTTTCTTT	CAISEQGVNTEAFF	NA	TRBJ1-1	TRBV10-3	NA
TGCAGCGTTGAGACAGGACGCAACTATGGCTACACCTTC	CSVETGRNYGYTF	NA	TRBJ1-2	TRBV29-1	NA
TGCAGCACCAGCGACAATGAGCAGTTCTTC	CSTSDNEQFF	NA	TRBJ2-1	TRBV29-1	NA
TGTGCCACCATCCGGACAGGGAAGTGGAATGAGCAGTTCTTC	CATIRTGKWNEQFF	many	TRBJ2-1	TRBV6-2/TRBV6-3	TRBD1
TGTGCCAGTACCACCCTTCCAGGGGAGGTCACCGGGGAGCTGTTTTTT	CASTTLPGEVTGELFF	many	TRBJ2-2	TRBV19	NA
TGTGCCAGCAGCGCAACAGGGGGAACGAACTATGGCTACACCTTC	CASSATGGTNYGYTF	NA	TRBJ1-2	TRBV13	TRBD1
TGTGCCAGCAGAAAACAGGGGACGAAAGAGACCCAGTACTTC	CASRKQGTKETQYF	NA	TRBJ2-5	TRBV6-2/TRBV6-3	TRBD1
TGCAGCGTTGATGAGCGGGGCTATGGCTACACCTTC	CSVDERGYGYTF	few	TRBJ1-2	TRBV29-1	NA
TGCAGTGCCGAATTCCCAGGGGCTAGGGGCACAGATACGCAGTATTTT	CSAEFPGARGTDTQYF	few	TRBJ2-3	TRBV20-1	NA
TGTGCCAGCAGCTTACCTCCACAGGGGGCAGATACGCAGTATTTT	CASSLPPQGADTQYF	few	TRBJ2-3	TRBV7-2	TRBD1
TGTGCCAGCAGTCAAAACAGGTTAGAAGCTTTCTTT	CASSQNRLEAFF	few	TRBJ1-1	TRBV3-1	NA
TGTGCCAGCAGCCCCAGTGGGACTAGGATCGCAGATACGCAGTATTTT	CASSPSGTRIADTQYF	many	TRBJ2-3	TRBV7-9	TRBD2
TGTGCCAGCAGCCAAAGCGGGGGGGCTCGGAATGAGCAGTTCTTC	CASSQSGGARNEQFF	few	TRBJ2-1	TRBV5-6	TRBD2
TGCAGTGCTAGCCTTGCGGGGGGTTACGAGCAGTACTTC	CSASLAGGYEQYF	NA	TRBJ2-7	TRBV20-1	TRBD2
TGTGCCAGCAGCTTAGCGGGACTGACTAGCGGGAGGGCAGCCGAGACCCAGTACTTC	CASSLAGLTSGRAAETQYF	many	TRBJ2-5	TRBV7-2	TRBD2
TGTGCCAGCAGCTTACACAGTGGAACCGGGGAGCTGTTTTTT	CASSLHSGTGELFF	many	TRBJ2-2	TRBV5-6	NA
TGTGCCAGCAGACGCACACTAGCGGGGAGGCCTGGGGCCAACGTCCTGACTTTC	CASRRTLAGRPGANVLTF	many	TRBJ2-6	TRBV6-2/TRBV6-3	TRBD2
TGTGCCAGCAGCTTATCAGCGGGATACACTGAAGCTTTCTTT	CASSLSAGYTEAFF	many	TRBJ1-1	TRBV11-2	NA
TGTGCCTGGAGCCTAGGAGGAGGAACGGATACGCAGTATTTT	CAWSLGGGTDTQYF	NA	TRBJ2-3	TRBV30	NA
TGTGCCAGCAGCCGGACTAGCGTTGAGCAGTTCTTC	CASSRTSVEQFF	NA	TRBJ2-1	TRBV7-9	TRBD2
TGTGCCAGCAGCCAAGGGGCGAATACGCAGTATTTT	CASSQGANTQYF	few	TRBJ2-3	TRBV3-1	NA
TGTGCCAGCAGTTACTCGCGGCTCGGTGGACAGGAGAATGGCTACACCTTC	CASSYSRLGGQENGYTF	many	TRBJ1-2	TRBV6-6	TRBD1
TGTGCCAGCAGTTTAATAGACAGGACCTACGAGCAGTACTTC	CASSLIDRTYEQYF	many	TRBJ2-7	TRBV27	NA
TGCAGCGCCGGGAATCCGGGTCCATCCCTGAACACCGGGGAGCTGTTTTTT	CSAGNPGPSLNTGELFF	few	TRBJ2-2	TRBV29-1	NA
TGCAGTGCAGCAGGGTATGAGCAGTTCTTC	CSAAGYEQFF	few	TRBJ2-1	TRBV20-1	NA
TGCAGTGCCAGGCAACCAGGGGGCGGAAAACTGTTTTTT	CSARQPGGGKLFF	few	TRBJ1-4	TRBV20-1	TRBD1
TGCAGTGTTACGACAGGGAGCAATCAGCCCCAGCATTTT	CSVTTGSNQPQHF	NA	TRBJ1-5	TRBV20-1	TRBD1
TGTGCCAGCAAGATTAGCGGGGGGCGTGGTGAGCAGTTCTTC	CASKISGGRGEQFF	many	TRBJ2-1	TRBV27	TRBD2
TGCGCCAGAACCTTAGATTTTACCGGGGAGCTGTTTTTT	CARTLDFTGELFF	NA	TRBJ2-2	TRBV5-1	NA
TGTGCCAGCGGATCGGCAGCCTTTGCAACTAATGAAAAACTGTTTTTT	CASGSAAFATNEKLFF	NA	TRBJ1-4	TRBV6-6	NA